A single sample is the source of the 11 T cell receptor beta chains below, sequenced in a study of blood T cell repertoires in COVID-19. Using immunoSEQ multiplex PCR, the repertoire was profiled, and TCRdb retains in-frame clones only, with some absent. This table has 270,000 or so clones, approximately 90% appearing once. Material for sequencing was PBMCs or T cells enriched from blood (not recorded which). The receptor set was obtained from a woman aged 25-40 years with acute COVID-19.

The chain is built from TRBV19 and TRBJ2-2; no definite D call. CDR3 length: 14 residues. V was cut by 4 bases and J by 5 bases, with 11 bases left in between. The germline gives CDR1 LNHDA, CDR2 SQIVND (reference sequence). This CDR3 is CASSNPPSTGELFF. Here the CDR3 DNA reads TGTGCCAGTAGTAATCCCCCCTCGACCGGGGAGCTGTTTTTT.

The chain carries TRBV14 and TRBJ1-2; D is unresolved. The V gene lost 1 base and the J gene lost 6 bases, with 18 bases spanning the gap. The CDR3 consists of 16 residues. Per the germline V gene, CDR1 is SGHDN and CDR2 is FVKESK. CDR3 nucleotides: TGTGCCAGCAGCCAAGTAGGAAGGAGTCCTGGTGATGGCTACACCTTC. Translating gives CASSQVGRSPGDGYTF.

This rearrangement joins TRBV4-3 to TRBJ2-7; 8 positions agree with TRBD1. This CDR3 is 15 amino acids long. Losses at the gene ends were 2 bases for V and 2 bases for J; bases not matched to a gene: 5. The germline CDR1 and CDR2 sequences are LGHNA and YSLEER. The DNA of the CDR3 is TGCGCCAGCAGCCAACGACAGGGGTTTACCTACGAGCAGTACTTC. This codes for CASSQRQGFTYEQYF.

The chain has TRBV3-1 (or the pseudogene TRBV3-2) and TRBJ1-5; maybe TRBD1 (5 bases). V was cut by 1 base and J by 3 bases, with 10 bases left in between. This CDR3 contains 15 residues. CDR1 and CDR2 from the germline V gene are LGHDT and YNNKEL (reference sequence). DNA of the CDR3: TGTGCCAGCAGCCAAGCTACAGGAAACAATCAGCCCCAGCATTTT. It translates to CASSQATGNNQPQHF.

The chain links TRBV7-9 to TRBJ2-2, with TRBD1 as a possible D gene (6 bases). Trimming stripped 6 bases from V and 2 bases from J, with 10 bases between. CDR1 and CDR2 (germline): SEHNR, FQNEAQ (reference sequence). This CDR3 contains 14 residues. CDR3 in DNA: TGTGCCAGCAGAACAGGGTCCAACACCGGGGAGCTGTTTTTT. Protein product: CASRTGSNTGELFF.

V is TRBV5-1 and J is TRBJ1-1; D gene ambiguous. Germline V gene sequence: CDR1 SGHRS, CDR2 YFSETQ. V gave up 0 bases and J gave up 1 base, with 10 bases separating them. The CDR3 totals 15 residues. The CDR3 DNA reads TGCGCCAGCAGCTTGGAGGTGGGAGGGAACACTGAAGCTTTCTTT. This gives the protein CASSLEVGGNTEAFF.

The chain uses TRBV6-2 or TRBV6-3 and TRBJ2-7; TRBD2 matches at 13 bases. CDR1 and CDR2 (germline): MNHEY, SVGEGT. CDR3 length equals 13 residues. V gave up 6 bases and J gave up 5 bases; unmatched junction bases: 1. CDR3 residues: CASSGLAGDEQYF. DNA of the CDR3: TGTGCCAGCAGCGGACTAGCGGGAGACGAGCAGTACTTC.

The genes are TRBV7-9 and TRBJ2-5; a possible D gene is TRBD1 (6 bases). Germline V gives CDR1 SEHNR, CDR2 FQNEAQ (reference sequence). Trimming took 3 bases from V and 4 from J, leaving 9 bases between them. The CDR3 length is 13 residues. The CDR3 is CASSFGRGETQYF. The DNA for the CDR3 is TGTGCCAGCAGCTTCGGCAGGGGAGAGACCCAGTACTTC.

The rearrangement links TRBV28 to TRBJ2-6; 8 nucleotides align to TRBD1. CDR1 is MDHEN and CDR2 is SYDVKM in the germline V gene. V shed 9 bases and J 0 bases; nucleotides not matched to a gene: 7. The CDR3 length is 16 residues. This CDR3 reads CASIQGESSGANVLTF. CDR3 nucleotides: TGTGCCAGTATACAGGGGGAGAGCTCTGGGGCCAACGTCCTGACTTTC. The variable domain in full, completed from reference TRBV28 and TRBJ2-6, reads DVKVTQSSRYLVKRTGEKVFLECVQDMDHENMFWYRQDPGLGLRLIYFSYDVKMKEKGDIPEGYSVSREKKERFSLILESASTNQTSMYLCASIQGESSGANVLTFGAGSRLTVL.

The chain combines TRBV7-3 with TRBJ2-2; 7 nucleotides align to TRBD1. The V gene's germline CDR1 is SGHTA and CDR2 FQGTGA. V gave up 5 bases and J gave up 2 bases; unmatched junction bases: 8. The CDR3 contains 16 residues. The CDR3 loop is CASSQFGTANTGELFF. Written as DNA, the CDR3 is TGTGCCAGCAGCCAATTCGGGACAGCCAACACCGGGGAGCTGTTTTTT. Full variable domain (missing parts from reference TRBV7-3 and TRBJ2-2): GAGVSQTPSNKVTEKGKYVELRCDPISGHTALYWYRQSLGQGPEFLIYFQGTGAADDSGLPNDRFFAVRPEGSVSTLKIQRTERGDSAVYLCASSQFGTANTGELFFGEGSRLTVL.

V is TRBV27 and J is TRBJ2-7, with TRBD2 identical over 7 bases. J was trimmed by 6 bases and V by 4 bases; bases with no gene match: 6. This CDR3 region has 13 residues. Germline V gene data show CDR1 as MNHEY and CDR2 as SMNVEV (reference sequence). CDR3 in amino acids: CASSSGLGGEQYF. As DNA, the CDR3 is TGTGCCAGCAGTTCCGGACTAGGAGGCGAGCAGTACTTC.